The T cell receptor beta chain under discussion was sequenced for a study of graft-versus-host responses after intestinal transplantation. Whole-study findings and limits: GvH clones appeared in recipient marrow, some first in ileum or blood.

This CDR3 has 11 residues. Germline CDR1 is MNHNY and CDR2 is SVGAGI (reference sequence). Clones were read by immunoSEQ multiplex PCR, and TCRdb kept only the in-frame ones, dropping some. The sample has around 130,000 clones; about 92% are singletons. A word on this clone: Its antigen is currently unknown.

The sample was unstimulated CD4+ T cells sorted from spleen or lymph node cells, taken before intestinal transplant. The sequence derives from a human donor who received an intestinal transplant. The J gene is TRBJ2-5, the V gene TRBV6-6; D not certain. The DNA end lines up better with TRBJ2-7; the J call may be wrong. DNA of the CDR3: TGTGCCAGCAGTAACGGCTACGAGCAGTACTTC. This translates into CASSNGYEQYF.